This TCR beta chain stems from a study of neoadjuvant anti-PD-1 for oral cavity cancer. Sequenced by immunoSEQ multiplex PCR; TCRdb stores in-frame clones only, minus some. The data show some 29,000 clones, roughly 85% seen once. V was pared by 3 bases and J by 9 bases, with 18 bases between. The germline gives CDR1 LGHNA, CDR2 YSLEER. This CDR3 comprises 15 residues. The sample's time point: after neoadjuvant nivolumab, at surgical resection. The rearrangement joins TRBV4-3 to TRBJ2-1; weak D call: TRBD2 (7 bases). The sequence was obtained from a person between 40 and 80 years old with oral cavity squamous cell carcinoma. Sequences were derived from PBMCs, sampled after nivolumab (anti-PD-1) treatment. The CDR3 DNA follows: TGCGCCAGCAGCCACTCGGATGCGGGGGCCAGTGAGCAGTTCTTC. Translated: CASSHSDAGASEQFF.